This TCR beta chain is from a study of siplizumab effects on memory and regulatory T cells. Study observations and caveats: Unstimulated subsets contained matches for only a minor fraction of alloreactive clones.

Profiling relied on immunoSEQ multiplex PCR, and the TCRdb table lists in-frame clones only, not all of them. Here the sample spans 50,000 to 60,000 clones, about 88% being singletons. Details on this clone: Its antigen is currently unknown.

The TCR comes from a human donor in good health. The specimen was naive CD8+ T cells sorted from blood.

The chain's CDR3 is CASSLTGELFF. CDR3 DNA sequence: TGTGCCAGCAGCTTAACCGGGGAGCTGTTTTTT. The rearrangement joins TRBV7-9 to TRBJ2-2; D remains ambiguous. The CDR3 covers 11 residues. The V gene lost 2 bases and the J gene lost 5 bases, with 0 bases spanning the gap. CDR1 is SEHNR, CDR2 FQNEAQ, per germline (reference sequence). Full variable domain (rest looked up from reference TRBV7-9 and TRBJ2-2): DTGVSQNPRHKITKRGQNVTFRCDPISEHNRLYWYRQTLGQGPEFLTYFQNEAQLEKSRLLSDRFSAERPKGSFSTLEIQRTEQGDSAMYLCASSLTGELFFGEGSRLTVL.